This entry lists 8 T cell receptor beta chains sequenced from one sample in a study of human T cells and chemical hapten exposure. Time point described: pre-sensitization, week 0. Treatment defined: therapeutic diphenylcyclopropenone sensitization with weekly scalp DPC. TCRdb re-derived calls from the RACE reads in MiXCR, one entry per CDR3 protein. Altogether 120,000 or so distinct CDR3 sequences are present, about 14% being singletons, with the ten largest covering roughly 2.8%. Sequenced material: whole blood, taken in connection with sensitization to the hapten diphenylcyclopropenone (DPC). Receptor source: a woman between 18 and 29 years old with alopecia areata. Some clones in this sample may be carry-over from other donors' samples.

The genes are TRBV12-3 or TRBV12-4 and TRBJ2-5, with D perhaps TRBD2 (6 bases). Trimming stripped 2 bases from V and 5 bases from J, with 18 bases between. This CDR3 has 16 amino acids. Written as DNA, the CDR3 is TGTGCCAGCAGTTTAAGGATTGGAGGGTTGTTGGAGACCCAGTACTTC. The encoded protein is CASSLRIGGLLETQYF.

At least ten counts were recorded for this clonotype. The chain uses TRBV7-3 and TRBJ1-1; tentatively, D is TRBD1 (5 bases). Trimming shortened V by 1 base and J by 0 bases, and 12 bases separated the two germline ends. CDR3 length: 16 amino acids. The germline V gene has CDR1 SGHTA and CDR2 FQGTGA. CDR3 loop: CASSLRRGGMNTEAFF. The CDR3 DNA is TGTGCCAGCAGCTTAAGAAGGGGCGGCATGAACACTGAAGCTTTCTTT.

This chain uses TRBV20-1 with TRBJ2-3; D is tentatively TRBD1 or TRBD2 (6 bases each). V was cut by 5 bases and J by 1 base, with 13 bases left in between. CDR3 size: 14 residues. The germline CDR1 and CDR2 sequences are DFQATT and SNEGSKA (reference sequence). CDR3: CSAGGGPGTDTQYF. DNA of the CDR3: TGCAGTGCTGGAGGGGGGCCCGGCACAGATACGCAGTATTTT.

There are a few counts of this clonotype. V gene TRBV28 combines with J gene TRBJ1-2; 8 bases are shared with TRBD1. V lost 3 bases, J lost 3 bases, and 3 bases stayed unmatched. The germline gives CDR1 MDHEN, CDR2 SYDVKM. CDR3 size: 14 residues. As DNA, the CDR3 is TGTGCCAGCAGTTTGACAGGGGACCACTATGGCTACACCTTC. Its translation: CASSLTGDHYGYTF.

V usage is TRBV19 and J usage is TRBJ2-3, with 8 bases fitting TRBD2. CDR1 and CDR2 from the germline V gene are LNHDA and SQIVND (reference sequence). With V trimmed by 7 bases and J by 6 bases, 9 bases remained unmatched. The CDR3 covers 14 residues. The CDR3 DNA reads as TGTGCCAGTACCTTAGCGGGGCCTAGGGATACGCAGTATTTT. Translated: CASTLAGPRDTQYF.

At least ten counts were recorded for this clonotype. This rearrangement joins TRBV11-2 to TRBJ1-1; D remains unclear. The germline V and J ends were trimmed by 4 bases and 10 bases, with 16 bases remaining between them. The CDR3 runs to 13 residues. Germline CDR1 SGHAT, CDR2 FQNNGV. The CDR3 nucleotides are TGTGCCAGCAGCTCTTCCGGGAGTACGGGAGCTTTCTTT. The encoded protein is CASSSSGSTGAFF.

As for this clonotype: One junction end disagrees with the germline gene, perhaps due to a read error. The CDR3 DNA sequence: TGTGCCAGCAGTCAAGCACAGGATCAGCCCCAGCATTTT. This encodes CASSQAQDQPQHF. The chain has TRBV2 and TRBJ1-5, with D possibly matching TRBD1 (5 bases). CDR3 size: 13 residues. CDR1 and CDR2 from the germline V gene are SNHLY and FYNNEI.

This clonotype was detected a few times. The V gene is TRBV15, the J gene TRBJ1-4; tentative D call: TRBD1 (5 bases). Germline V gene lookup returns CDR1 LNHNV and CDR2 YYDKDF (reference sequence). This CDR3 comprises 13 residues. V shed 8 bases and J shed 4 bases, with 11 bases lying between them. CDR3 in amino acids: CATPTQGNEKLFF. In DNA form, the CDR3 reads TGTGCCACCCCCACGCAGGGTAATGAAAAACTGTTTTTT.